This T cell receptor (beta chain) was recovered during a study of tumor-infiltrating lymphocytes in primary liver carcinoma. The CDR3 covers 16 residues. In germline, CDR1 is SGHAT, CDR2 FQNNGV. With around 450 ng total RNA as template and a constant-region primer, TCR beta cDNA was made. What produced the TCR beta libraries was three nested multiplex PCR rounds using slightly modified ARM-PCR. Both of the initial two PCR rounds ran for nine to eleven cycles and employed TRBV1-TRBV30 forward primers alongside a C-beta reverse primer. TCRdb ran MiXCR on the multiplex PCR reads and lists one entry per CDR3 protein. This table has about 30,000 distinct CDR3 sequences, 70% to 80% appearing once. A word on this clonotype: Mismatch with germline at one junction end may stem from a read error.

Taking roughly 18-32 mg of unsorted bulk tissue, the authors co-extracted RNA and DNA. The patients had histopathologically diagnosed primary liver carcinoma, and their disease was treated by surgical resection. This TCR was recovered from a woman aged 25 to 39 with primary liver carcinoma and hepatitis B virus infection. The sample consisted of liver tumor tissue from sampling region 3. Subset indicated: tumor region T3, left-lateral pole. The rearrangement uses TRBV11-2 and TRBJ2-2; D is possibly TRBD2 (5 bases). The CDR3 DNA is TGTGCCAGCAGCCCCGATACCCAATTGAACACTGGGGAGTTGCTTTTT. Encoded protein: CASSPDTQLNTGELLF.